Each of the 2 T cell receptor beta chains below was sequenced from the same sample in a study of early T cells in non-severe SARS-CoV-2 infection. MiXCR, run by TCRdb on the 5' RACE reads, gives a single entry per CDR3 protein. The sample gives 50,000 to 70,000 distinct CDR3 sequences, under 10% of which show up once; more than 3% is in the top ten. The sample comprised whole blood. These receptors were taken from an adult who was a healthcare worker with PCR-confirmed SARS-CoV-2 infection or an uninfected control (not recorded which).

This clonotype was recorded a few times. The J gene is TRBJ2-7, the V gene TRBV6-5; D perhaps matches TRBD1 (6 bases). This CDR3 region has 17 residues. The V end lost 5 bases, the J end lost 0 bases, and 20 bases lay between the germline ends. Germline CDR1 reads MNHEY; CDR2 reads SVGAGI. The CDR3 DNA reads TGTGCCAGCAGTCCCCTAGGGAGTACAGGGCTCTCCTACGAGCAGTACTTC. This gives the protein CASSPLGSTGLSYEQYF.

The CDR3 DNA sequence: TGTGCCAGCAGTTTGACAGGGATGAATTCACCCCTCCACTTT. This translates into CASSLTGMNSPLHF. The chain uses TRBV12-3 or TRBV12-4 and TRBJ1-6; 7 nucleotides line up with TRBD1. The CDR3 contains 14 residues. V dropped 3 bases and J dropped 7; count of bases not matched to a gene: 3.